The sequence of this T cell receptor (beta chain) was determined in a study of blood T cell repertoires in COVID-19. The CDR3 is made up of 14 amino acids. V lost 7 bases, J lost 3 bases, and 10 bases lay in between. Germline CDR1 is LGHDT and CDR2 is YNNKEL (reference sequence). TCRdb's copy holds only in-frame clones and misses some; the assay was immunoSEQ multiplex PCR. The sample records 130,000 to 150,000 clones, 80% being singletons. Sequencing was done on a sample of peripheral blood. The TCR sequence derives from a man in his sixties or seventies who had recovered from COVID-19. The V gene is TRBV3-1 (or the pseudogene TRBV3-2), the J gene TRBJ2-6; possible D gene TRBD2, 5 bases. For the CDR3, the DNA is TGTGCCAGCACCCCCGGGGTTGGGGCCAACGTCCTGACTTTC. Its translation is CASTPGVGANVLTF.